Each of the 32 T cell receptor beta chains below was sequenced from the same sample in a study of response to subunit inactivated influenza vaccine. TCRdb re-called the RT-PCR reads through MiXCR, storing one row per CDR3 protein. This table holds fewer than 800,000 distinct CDR3 sequences, 15% to 19% found once. The sample here was PBMCs from blood, taken about 12 days after vaccination. These receptor sequences come from a man aged 50-60 years who received an inactivated influenza vaccine.

The J gene is TRBJ2-5, the V gene TRBV5-1; 7 nucleotides match TRBD2. Germline V gives CDR1 SGHRS, CDR2 YFSETQ. The CDR3 spans 14 residues. The trim removed 4 bases at V and 0 bases at J, leaving 3 bases unmatched. CDR3 coding DNA: TGCGCCAGCAGCCAGACTAGCCACCAAGAGACCCAGTACTTC. It specifies CASSQTSHQETQYF.

The V call is TRBV12-3 or TRBV12-4, the J call TRBJ2-7; TRBD1 aligns across 10 bases. V lost 5 bases, J lost 6 bases, and 13 bases stayed unmatched. This CDR3 region has 16 residues. CDR3 nucleotide sequence: TGTGCCAGCAGTGCGACAAGGGACAGGGGTTCTCGCGAGCAGTACTTC. It encodes CASSATRDRGSREQYF.

The chain is built from TRBV20-1 and TRBJ2-3; D may correspond to TRBD1 or TRBD2 (5 bases each). Germline values: CDR1 DFQATT, CDR2 SNEGSKA (reference sequence). There are 15 residues in the CDR3. The V and J ends lost 4 bases and 3 bases respectively, with 17 bases between them. The CDR3 DNA follows: TGCAGTGCTAAAGGGGCAGGGAGATCAACAGATACGCAGTATTTT. It specifies CSAKGAGRSTDTQYF.

A few counts support this clonotype. The chain carries TRBV4-2 and TRBJ1-1; possibly TRBD1 for D (5 bases). The length of the CDR3 is 15 residues. Trimming cost V 4 bases and J 3 bases, with 15 bases left between them. The germline CDR1 and CDR2 sequences are LGHNA and YNFKEQ. CDR3 loop: CASSPYGGSYTEAFF. CDR3 nucleotide sequence: TGTGCCAGCAGCCCCTACGGGGGGTCCTACACTGAAGCTTTCTTT.

The chain joins TRBV6-5 to TRBJ1-1, with 7 bases aligning to TRBD1. CDR3 length equals 17 residues. V was clipped by 4 bases and J by 1 base; unmatched bases: 12. CDR1 and CDR2 (germline): MNHEY, SVGAGI. For the CDR3, the DNA is TGTGCCAGCAGTTCCTCACAGGGGCGAAATTGGAACACTGAAGCTTTCTTT. Its protein is CASSSSQGRNWNTEAFF.

This CDR3 is CASSQSPTGSTDTQYF. CDR3 DNA sequence: TGTGCCAGCAGCCAATCTCCGACAGGAAGCACAGATACGCAGTATTTT. V gene TRBV4-2 combines with J gene TRBJ2-3; D may be TRBD1 (6 bases). The CDR3 contains 16 residues. Trimming took 2 bases from V and 0 from J, leaving 12 bases between them. CDR1 and CDR2 (germline): LGHNA, YNFKEQ.

This clonotype turned up a few times. This chain uses TRBV5-1 with TRBJ2-3; D is undetermined. CDR1 is SGHRS and CDR2 is YFSETQ in the germline V gene. Deletions cut 2 bases from V and 6 bases from J, with 10 bases between. This CDR3 is 13 amino acids long. The CDR3 DNA follows: TGCGCCAGCAGCTTACGAAAGTCCGATACGCAGTATTTT. This sequence encodes CASSLRKSDTQYF.

This rearrangement joins TRBV6-1 to TRBJ2-7; TRBD1 or TRBD2 may be the D gene (5 bases each). CDR3 length: 13 amino acids. With 2 bases removed from V and 3 bases from J, the gap between germline ends came to 8 bases. Germline V lookup: CDR1 MNHNS, CDR2 SASEGT. The CDR3 here is CASSELGDYEQYF. The CDR3 bases are TGTGCCAGCAGTGAATTGGGGGACTACGAGCAGTACTTC.

This clonotype was counted between two and nine times. CDR3 DNA: TGCAGTGCTAGAGATCCAACGGGAGCGGCGTCCTACAATGAGCAGTTCTTC. It translates to CSARDPTGAASYNEQFF. The chain couples TRBV20-1 to TRBJ2-1; D is perhaps TRBD2 (6 bases). This CDR3 comprises 17 residues. Per the germline V gene, CDR1 is DFQATT and CDR2 is SNEGSKA (reference sequence). The V end lost 0 bases, the J end lost 1 base, and 16 bases lay between the germline ends.

This clonotype has just a few counts. This chain connects TRBV7-2 to TRBJ1-3; D unclear. CDR1 and CDR2 (germline): SGHTA, FQGNSA. Between the trimmed V and J ends, which lost 2 bases and 4 bases, there was a span of 12 bases. The CDR3 has 15 amino acids. The CDR3 protein is CASSLQAARGNTIYF. CDR3 coding DNA: TGTGCCAGCAGCTTACAGGCAGCTCGGGGAAACACCATATATTTT.

The table lists this clonotype with a few counts. The chain has TRBV5-1 and TRBJ2-1; 8 nucleotides align to TRBD1. This CDR3 is built from 14 residues. The V segment lost 3 bases and the J segment 8 bases; nucleotides outside the gene matches: 7. CDR1 and CDR2 from the germline V gene are SGHRS and YFSETQ. The CDR3 sequence is CASSSGQALDEQFF. CDR3 nucleotides: TGCGCCAGCAGCTCGGGACAGGCCTTAGATGAGCAGTTCTTC.

V is TRBV20-1 and J is TRBJ2-5, with D hard to call. Germline CDR1 and CDR2: DFQATT and SNEGSKA (reference sequence). V was cut by 5 bases and J by 1 base, with 17 bases left in between. The CDR3 runs 15 residues. The CDR3 DNA reads TGCAGTGCTTGGGCCGGAAGCTACACCCAAGAGACCCAGTACTTC. It specifies CSAWAGSYTQETQYF.

This clonotype showed up many times. CDR3 in amino acids: CASSSSNSYEQYF. CDR3 nucleotides: TGTGCCAGCAGCTCCTCCAACAGCTACGAGCAGTACTTC. The chain combines TRBV7-2 with TRBJ2-7; D remains unclear. The CDR3 totals 13 residues. With 4 bases removed from V and 3 bases from J, the gap between germline ends came to 10 bases. CDR1 SGHTA and CDR2 FQGNSA come from the germline V gene. Looking up the rest from reference TRBV7-2 and TRBJ2-7 gives the full variable domain: GAGVSQSPSNKVTEKGKDVELRCDPISGHTALYWYRQSLGQGLEFLIYFQGNSAPDKSGLPSDRFSAERTGGSVSTLTIQRTQQEDSAVYLCASSSSNSYEQYFGPGTRLTVT.

This clonotype is a singleton in its sample. J is TRBJ2-2 and V is TRBV12-3 or TRBV12-4; TRBD1 matches 10 bases. The V gene end was trimmed by 6 bases and the J gene end by 5 bases; junction bases not matched to a gene: 12. The CDR3 totals 17 residues. The chain's CDR3 is CASRDLTGQGGTGELFF. Written as DNA, the CDR3 is TGTGCCAGCAGAGATTTGACAGGACAGGGGGGGACCGGGGAGCTGTTTTTT.

This chain joins TRBV12-3 or TRBV12-4 and TRBJ2-2, with a possible D match to TRBD2 (5 bases). The CDR3 sequence is 15 residues long. V lost 3 bases to trimming and J lost 1 base, with 9 bases between them. The CDR3 sequence is CASSFGLRNTGELFF. CDR3 bases: TGTGCCAGCAGTTTCGGACTTCGGAACACCGGGGAGCTGTTTTTT.

J is TRBJ1-6 and V is TRBV20-1; the D is unclear. The CDR3 has 16 amino acids. V lost 6 bases, J lost 2 bases, and 17 bases lay in between. CDR1 and CDR2 (germline): DFQATT, SNEGSKA (reference sequence). CDR3 nucleotide sequence: TGCAGTGCAACAAGGGAGGTTAACCCCTATAATTCACCCCTCCACTTT. Protein sequence: CSATREVNPYNSPLHF.

This rearrangement joins TRBV5-1 to TRBJ2-3; 7 bases map to TRBD2. This CDR3 has 17 amino acids. Germline V gene sequence: CDR1 SGHRS, CDR2 YFSETQ. V dropped 2 bases and J dropped 0; count of bases not matched to a gene: 9. The CDR3 DNA sequence: TGCGCCAGCAGCTTAGGTTTCTTTAGCGGGAGCACAGATACGCAGTATTTT. Protein product: CASSLGFFSGSTDTQYF.

This clonotype was counted between two and nine times. The chain employs TRBV7-8 and TRBJ2-3, with D maybe TRBD1 (6 bases). The germline CDR1 and CDR2 sequences are SGHVS and FQNEAQ. The V end was cut by 3 bases, the J end by 6 bases, with 16 bases between. The CDR3 runs to 15 residues. The CDR3 is CASSLAQTGKDTQYF. The CDR3 DNA follows: TGTGCCAGCAGCTTGGCCCAAACAGGGAAGGATACGCAGTATTTT.

This chain links TRBV5-1 with TRBJ2-3, with 8 bases matching TRBD2. The CDR3 spans 16 residues. The germline gives CDR1 SGHRS, CDR2 YFSETQ. Trimming removed 4 bases from V and 0 bases from J; junction bases left unmatched: 7. The CDR3 DNA follows: TGCGCCAGCAGCCGTGGCGGGAGGTTAAGCACAGATACGCAGTATTTT. This sequence encodes CASSRGGRLSTDTQYF.

The chain is built from TRBV7-8 and TRBJ1-2; D might be TRBD1 (6 bases). CDR1 and CDR2 (germline): SGHVS, FQNEAQ. V lost 3 bases to trimming and J lost 8 bases, with 16 bases between them. The CDR3 length is 14 residues. For the CDR3, the DNA is TGTGCCAGCAGCTTTGGGAACCGGGACATCGGCTACACCTTC. Translated: CASSFGNRDIGYTF.

The V call is TRBV5-1, the J call TRBJ2-7, with 9 bases fitting TRBD2. The CDR3 spans 13 residues. Germline V gene sequence: CDR1 SGHRS, CDR2 YFSETQ. The ends lost 3 bases at V and 6 bases at J; junction bases unmatched: 4. CDR3 protein: CASSSGLASEQYF. The CDR3 DNA follows: TGCGCCAGCAGCTCGGGACTAGCTTCCGAGCAGTACTTC.

This chain uses TRBV6-1 with TRBJ2-7, with a possible D match to TRBD1 (8 bases). Deletions cut 6 bases from V and 5 bases from J, with 23 bases between. From germline, CDR1 is MNHNS and CDR2 SASEGT. The CDR3 extends over 16 amino acids. CDR3 in DNA: TGTGCCAGCAGACCTGACAGGGGAGGGTTAGCCGACGAGCAGTACTTC. Amino acid sequence: CASRPDRGGLADEQYF.

In its sample, this clonotype was seen many times. CDR3 protein: CASTVGGGNTGELFF. CDR3 in DNA: TGTGCCAGCACCGTTGGGGGCGGGAACACCGGGGAGCTGTTTTTT. The chain joins TRBV28 to TRBJ2-2; TRBD1 might be the D (6 bases). Trimming pared 7 bases from V and 1 base from J, leaving 13 bases between. CDR1 and CDR2 from the germline V gene are MDHEN and SYDVKM. This CDR3 comprises 15 residues. Full variable domain (missing parts from reference TRBV28 and TRBJ2-2): DVKVTQSSRYLVKRTGEKVFLECVQDMDHENMFWYRQDPGLGLRLIYFSYDVKMKEKGDIPEGYSVSREKKERFSLILESASTNQTSMYLCASTVGGGNTGELFFGEGSRLTVL.

This clonotype was observed a handful of times. This chain uses TRBV5-1 with TRBJ1-2; possible D gene TRBD1, 5 bases. The germline V gene has CDR1 SGHRS and CDR2 YFSETQ. The CDR3 has 14 residues. With 0 bases removed from V and 6 bases from J, the gap between germline ends came to 12 bases. Here the CDR3 reads CASSLGGRGNGYTF. CDR3 in DNA: TGCGCCAGCAGCTTGGGGGGGAGAGGCAATGGCTACACCTTC.

This clonotype was detected only a few times. The chain is built from TRBV5-1 and TRBJ2-2, with D possibly matching TRBD2 (5 bases). The V gene lost 0 bases and the J gene lost 3 bases, with 9 bases spanning the gap. Germline V gene data show CDR1 as SGHRS and CDR2 as YFSETQ. The CDR3 loop spans 15 amino acids. CDR3 residues: CASSLASWDTGELFF. Here the CDR3 DNA reads TGCGCCAGCAGCTTGGCTAGCTGGGACACCGGGGAGCTGTTTTTT.

The rearrangement uses TRBV7-3 and TRBJ2-6, with D uncertain. From germline, CDR1 is SGHTA and CDR2 FQGTGA. The CDR3 covers 15 residues. Trimming shortened V by 5 bases and J by 0 bases, and 8 bases separated the two germline ends. This chain's CDR3 is CASSPSNSGANVLTF. CDR3 DNA: TGTGCCAGCAGCCCTTCTAACTCTGGGGCCAACGTCCTGACTTTC.

The chain has TRBV7-6 and TRBJ1-3, with D unclear. Germline-derived CDR1 and CDR2 are SGHVS and FNYEAQ. Trimming left V 1 base short and J 0 bases short, with 7 bases between. The CDR3 covers 15 residues. The CDR3: CASSLGTPSGNTIYF. The CDR3 coding sequence is TGTGCCAGCAGCTTAGGGACCCCCTCTGGAAACACCATATATTTT.

This clonotype was observed a handful of times. The chain has TRBV12-3 or TRBV12-4 and TRBJ1-5, with D hard to call. V was clipped by 7 bases and J by 7 bases, with 11 bases between them. This CDR3 is built from 12 residues. DNA for the CDR3: TGTGCCAGCACCCAAGGTAGACAGCCCCAGCATTTT. Its protein product is CASTQGRQPQHF.

The V call is TRBV10-3, the J call TRBJ2-3; 10 nucleotides align to TRBD2. This CDR3 comprises 17 residues. Trimming removed 3 bases from V and 0 bases from J; junction bases left unmatched: 6. Per the germline V gene, CDR1 is ENHRY and CDR2 is SYGVKD. The CDR3 DNA sequence: TGTGCCATCAGTGACCCTGGACTAGCGGAGAGCACAGATACGCAGTATTTT. Encoded protein: CAISDPGLAESTDTQYF.

The CDR3 nucleotides are TGTGCCAGCAGTCCCCAGGGTAGGAGGAACACCGGGGAGCTGTTTTTT. Its translation is CASSPQGRRNTGELFF. V gene TRBV28 combines with J gene TRBJ2-2; D might be TRBD1 (5 bases). The V and J ends lost 5 bases and 1 base respectively, with 14 bases between them. This CDR3 comprises 16 residues. The germline V gene encodes CDR1 MDHEN and CDR2 SYDVKM. Full variable domain (missing parts from reference TRBV28 and TRBJ2-2): DVKVTQSSRYLVKRTGEKVFLECVQDMDHENMFWYRQDPGLGLRLIYFSYDVKMKEKGDIPEGYSVSREKKERFSLILESASTNQTSMYLCASSPQGRRNTGELFFGEGSRLTVL.

This clonotype was counted ten times or more. The chain is built from TRBV7-9 and TRBJ2-1; 11 nucleotides agree with TRBD2. Germline assignment: CDR1 SEHNR and CDR2 FQNEAQ (reference sequence). Trimming cost V 5 bases and J 0 bases; bases outside gene matches: 6. CDR3 size: 17 residues. Written as DNA, the CDR3 is TGTGCCAGCAGCCCCTTAGCGGGAGGGAGCTCCTACAATGAGCAGTTCTTC. Its translation: CASSPLAGGSSYNEQFF.

This chain joins TRBV7-9 and TRBJ2-3; weak D call: TRBD1 (6 bases). The germline CDR1 and CDR2 sequences are SEHNR and FQNEAQ (reference sequence). V lost 0 bases and J lost 5, with 12 bases in between. This CDR3 is built from 15 residues. CDR3 protein: CASSLALGRGDTQYF. CDR3 coding DNA: TGTGCCAGCAGCTTAGCGCTTGGCAGGGGAGATACGCAGTATTTT.